The T cell receptor beta chain described here comes from a study of beta chain features in type 1 diabetes. Looking at the study overall: The examined sorted cells totaled over 85,000,000 across samples.

CDR1 ENHRY and CDR2 SYGVKD come from the germline V gene. The CDR3 runs to 13 residues. Trimming cost V 7 bases and J 6 bases; bases outside gene matches: 5. The whole isolated RNA underwent reverse transcription, so sequencing captured expressed TCRB transcripts. The repertoire was sequenced with immunoSEQ multiplex PCR; TCRdb's copy has only in-frame clones and lacks some. This table holds around 150,000 clones, 10% found once. As for this clone: Its antigen is still unknown.

Findings of the study overall: Compared with healthy donors, patients appeared to share more similar naive, central memory and regulatory TCRB repertoires. The question of HLA type influencing TCRB rearrangement was one that remained unresolved here. Type 1 diabetes patients had moderately but significantly shorter TCRB CDR3s in all four CD4+ subsets.

Sequenced: central memory CD4+ T cells from blood. The sequence was collected from a man aged 25 to 40 with type 1 diabetes. V gene TRBV10-3 combines with J gene TRBJ2-2, with 7 bases identical to TRBD2. The CDR3 loop reads CAITGRESGELFF. Written as DNA, the CDR3 is TGTGCCATCACGGGGAGGGAGTCCGGGGAGCTGTTTTTT.